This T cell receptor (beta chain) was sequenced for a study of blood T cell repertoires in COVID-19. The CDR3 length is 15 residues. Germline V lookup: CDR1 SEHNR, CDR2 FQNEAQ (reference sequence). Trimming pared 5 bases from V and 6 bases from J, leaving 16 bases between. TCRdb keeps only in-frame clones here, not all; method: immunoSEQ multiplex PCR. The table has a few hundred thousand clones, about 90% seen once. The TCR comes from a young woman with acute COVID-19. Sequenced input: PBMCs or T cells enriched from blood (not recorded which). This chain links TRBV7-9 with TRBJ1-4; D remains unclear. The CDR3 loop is CASSTSVEIDEKLFF. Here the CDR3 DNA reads TGTGCCAGCAGCACCTCCGTGGAGATTGATGAAAAACTGTTTTTT.